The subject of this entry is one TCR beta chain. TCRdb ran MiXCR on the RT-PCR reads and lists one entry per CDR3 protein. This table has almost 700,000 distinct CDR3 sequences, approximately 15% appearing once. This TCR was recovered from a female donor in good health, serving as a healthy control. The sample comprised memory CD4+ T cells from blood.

The CDR3 loop reads CASSLNIGQLQETQYF. The CDR3 DNA follows: TGTGCCAGCAGCTTAAATATCGGGCAGCTCCAAGAGACCCAGTACTTC. The V gene is TRBV11-2, the J gene TRBJ2-5; D ambiguous. From germline, CDR1 is SGHAT and CDR2 FQNNGV. The CDR3 extends over 16 amino acids. V was cut by 2 bases and J by 1 base, with 14 bases left in between. Complete variable domain (other parts from reference TRBV11-2 and TRBJ2-5): EAGVAQSPRYKIIEKRQSVAFWCNPISGHATLYWYQQILGQGPKLLIQFQNNGVVDDSQLPKDRFSAERLKGVDSTLKIQPAKLEDSAVYLCASSLNIGQLQETQYFGPGTRLLVL.